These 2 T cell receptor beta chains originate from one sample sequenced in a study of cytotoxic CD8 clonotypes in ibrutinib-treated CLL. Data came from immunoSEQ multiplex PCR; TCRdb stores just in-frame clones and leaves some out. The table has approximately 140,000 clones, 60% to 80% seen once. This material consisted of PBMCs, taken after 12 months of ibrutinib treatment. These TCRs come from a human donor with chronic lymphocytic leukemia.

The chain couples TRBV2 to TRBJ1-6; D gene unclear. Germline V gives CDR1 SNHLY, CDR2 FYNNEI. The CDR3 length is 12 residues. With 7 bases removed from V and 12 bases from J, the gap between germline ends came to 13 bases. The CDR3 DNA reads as TGTGCCAGCACGGACGGCGATCGACCCCTCCACTTT. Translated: CASTDGDRPLHF.

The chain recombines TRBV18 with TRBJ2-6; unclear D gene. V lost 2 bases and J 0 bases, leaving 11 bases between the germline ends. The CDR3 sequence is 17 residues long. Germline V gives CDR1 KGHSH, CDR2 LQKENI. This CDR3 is CASSPKVQLSGANVLTF. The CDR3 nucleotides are TGTGCCAGCTCACCAAAGGTACAGCTCTCTGGGGCCAACGTCCTGACTTTC.